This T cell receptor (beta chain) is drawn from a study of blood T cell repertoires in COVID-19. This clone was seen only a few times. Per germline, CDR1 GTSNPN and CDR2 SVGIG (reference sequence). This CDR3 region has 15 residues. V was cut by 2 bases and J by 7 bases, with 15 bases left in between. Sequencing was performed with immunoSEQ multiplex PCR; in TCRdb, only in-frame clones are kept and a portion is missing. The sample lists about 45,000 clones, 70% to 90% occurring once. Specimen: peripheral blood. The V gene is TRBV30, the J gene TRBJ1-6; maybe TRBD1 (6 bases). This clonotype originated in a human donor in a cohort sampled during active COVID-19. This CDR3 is CAWSQGLITNSPLHF. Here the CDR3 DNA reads TGTGCCTGGAGTCAGGGGCTTATAACAAATTCACCCCTCCACTTT.